The T cell receptor (beta chain) described here comes from a study of radiotherapy plus CTLA-4 blockade in lung cancer. At the level of the study: Among enrolled patients, approximately 18% responded and more than 25% achieved disease control.

This clone was seen more than once but under ten times. Sequencing was performed with immunoSEQ multiplex PCR; in TCRdb, only in-frame clones are kept and a portion is missing. The sample lists under 50,000 clones; 80% to 90% were seen once. This sample comprised peripheral blood, obtained from a patient treated with radiotherapy plus ipilimumab. This clonotype was obtained from a human donor with non-small cell lung cancer whose response to radiotherapy plus ipilimumab could not be evaluated.

DNA of the CDR3: TGTGCCAGCAGCTTATTTCAGGGGGGATGGGAGCAGTACTTC. It codes for CASSLFQGGWEQYF. This chain connects TRBV11-2 to TRBJ2-7; D perhaps matches TRBD1 (7 bases). The CDR3 runs to 14 residues. CDR1 and CDR2 from the germline V gene are SGHAT and FQNNGV. V lost 2 bases to trimming and J lost 7 bases, with 15 bases between them.